The 30 T cell receptor beta chains below all came from one sample that was sequenced in a study of cytomegalovirus exposure and HLA in healthy donors. The study ran its PCR with 60 Vbeta and 13 Jbeta primers. Only in-frame clones appear in the TCRdb table, and some are missing; sequencing was by immunoSEQ multiplex PCR. This table holds roughly 200,000 clones, roughly 74% found once. The sample was PBMCs. The receptors derive from a woman aged 30 to 39 in good health and CMV-seropositive.

The chain joins TRBV19 to TRBJ2-1, with 8 bases identical to TRBD2. The germline V gene has CDR1 LNHDA and CDR2 SQIVND (reference sequence). The CDR3 is 15 residues long. The junction had 0 bases not matched to a gene; V was cut back by 1 base and J by 1 base. CDR3 DNA sequence: TGTGCCAGTAGTATAGGACTAGCGTCCTACAATGAGCAGTTCTTC. Translation: CASSIGLASYNEQFF.

This sequence joins TRBV6-5 and TRBJ2-7, with D possibly being TRBD1 (6 bases). The germline CDR1 and CDR2 sequences are MNHEY and SVGAGI. The V gene lost 0 bases and the J gene lost 4 bases, with 13 bases spanning the gap. The CDR3 totals 15 residues. CDR3 region: CASSYSGAGLYEQYF. The DNA for the CDR3 is TGTGCCAGCAGTTACTCGGGGGCGGGTTTGTACGAGCAGTACTTC.

This clone was seen a single time. V is TRBV9 and J is TRBJ2-3; D perhaps matches TRBD2 (6 bases). V was cut by 3 bases and J by 2 bases, with 13 bases left in between. This CDR3 comprises 15 residues. Germline CDR1 is SGDLS and CDR2 is YYNGEE. CDR3 loop: CASSDGAGYTDTQYF. The CDR3 DNA sequence: TGTGCCAGCAGCGATGGGGCGGGGTACACAGATACGCAGTATTTT.

A single count supports this clone. J is TRBJ1-6 and V is TRBV7-2, with D tentatively TRBD1 (5 bases). Trimming took 4 bases from V and 0 from J, leaving 16 bases between them. CDR3 length equals 18 residues. CDR1 SGHTA and CDR2 FQGNSA come from the germline V gene. CDR3 in DNA: TGTGCCAGCAGCTCCTGGACACTGTCAAGCTCCTATAATTCACCCCTCCACTTT. Its protein is CASSSWTLSSSYNSPLHF.

J is TRBJ2-5 and V is TRBV28, with a tentative D call TRBD2 (6 bases). The CDR3 contains 15 residues. V lost 6 bases and J 2 bases, leaving 16 bases between the germline ends. Germline V lookup: CDR1 MDHEN, CDR2 SYDVKM. The CDR3: CASSGVEGGQETQYF. Here the CDR3 DNA reads TGTGCCAGCAGCGGGGTGGAGGGAGGACAAGAGACCCAGTACTTC.

The chain couples TRBV27 to TRBJ1-5; D ambiguous. Trimming left V 3 bases short and J 7 bases short, with 7 bases between. CDR1 MNHEY and CDR2 SMNVEV come from the germline V gene (reference sequence). The CDR3 extends over 12 amino acids. CDR3 in amino acids: CASSFIGQPQHF. The CDR3 DNA reads TGTGCCAGCAGTTTCATTGGCCAGCCCCAGCATTTT.

The chain combines TRBV10-3 with TRBJ2-1; 8 positions match TRBD2. This CDR3 is built from 15 residues. Germline CDR1 is ENHRY and CDR2 is SYGVKD. With 0 bases clipped from V and 3 bases from J, the junction kept 1 base outside the gene matches. CDR3 loop: CAISESLADYNEQFF. As DNA, the CDR3 is TGTGCCATCAGTGAGTCACTAGCGGACTACAATGAGCAGTTCTTC.

The chain is built from TRBV6-1 and TRBJ2-5, with 7 nucleotides matching TRBD2. Germline V CDR1 and CDR2: MNHNS, SASEGT. After removal of 0 bases from V and 5 bases from J, the junction contained 6 bases not matched to a gene. The CDR3 has 15 amino acids. The chain's CDR3 is CASSEAGGEGETQYF. The CDR3 DNA follows: TGTGCCAGCAGTGAAGCGGGGGGGGAAGGGGAGACCCAGTACTTC.

V is TRBV6-6 and J is TRBJ2-7; D may be TRBD2 (5 bases). Germline V gene sequence: CDR1 MNHNY, CDR2 SVGAGI (reference sequence). V dropped 5 bases and J dropped 6 bases, with 20 bases sitting between them. The CDR3 covers 15 residues. CDR3 DNA: TGTGCCAGCAGTGTAAAGGACTCCGGGTGGGCCGAGCAGTACTTC. This codes for CASSVKDSGWAEQYF.

This chain connects TRBV27 to TRBJ2-3, with 13 bases lining up with TRBD2. CDR1 and CDR2 (germline): MNHEY, SMNVEV (reference sequence). This CDR3 contains 14 residues. J gave up 7 bases and V 6 bases, and 4 bases lay outside the gene matches. This CDR3 is CASRGLAGAYTQYF. The CDR3 nucleotides are TGTGCCAGCAGAGGACTAGCGGGGGCCTATACGCAGTATTTT.

The chain uses TRBV5-1 and TRBJ2-2, with D maybe TRBD2 (6 bases). Germline CDR1 and CDR2: SGHRS and YFSETQ. Trimming removed 4 bases at V and 4 bases at J, with 11 bases between. The CDR3 extends over 14 amino acids. The CDR3 DNA reads TGCGCCAGCAGCGCGGGGCCGGGCACCGGGGAGCTGTTTTTT. It specifies CASSAGPGTGELFF.

The chain links TRBV15 to TRBJ1-5; D unclear. The V gene lost 1 base and the J gene lost 5 bases, with 6 bases spanning the gap. This CDR3 has 13 amino acids. In germline, CDR1 is LNHNV, CDR2 YYDKDF (reference sequence). CDR3 DNA: TGTGCCACCAGCAGAGTTGAGTATCAGCCCCAGCATTTT. Translating gives CATSRVEYQPQHF.

The rearrangement uses TRBV28 and TRBJ1-6; possible D gene TRBD1, 5 bases. The V gene's germline CDR1 is MDHEN and CDR2 SYDVKM. The V end was cut by 3 bases, the J end by 8 bases, with 17 bases between. This CDR3 spans 16 amino acids. CDR3 nucleotides: TGTGCCAGCAGTTTCTCTTGGGGCCCTCGGGATTCACCCCTCCACTTT. Amino acids: CASSFSWGPRDSPLHF.

This clone was found once. This likely comes from a read error, as the CDR3 has no conserved phenylalanine or tryptophan at its end. This chain links TRBV7-8 with TRBJ2-6, with 9 bases identical to TRBD1. This CDR3 has 15 residues. The junction had 1 base not matched to a gene; V was cut back by 6 bases and J by 1 base. CDR1 and CDR2 from the germline V gene are SGHVS and FQNEAQ. The CDR3 nucleotides are TGTGCCAGCAGGACAGGGGGGTCTGGGGCCAACGTCCTGACTTCC. Protein product: CASRTGGSGANVLTS.

This chain links TRBV10-2 with TRBJ1-5, with 10 positions matching TRBD1. Germline CDR1 reads WSHSY; CDR2 reads SAAADI. Unmatched junction bases numbered 18, after V lost 3 bases and J lost 7 bases. CDR3 length: 19 amino acids. The chain's CDR3 is CASSEPLEDRGKEEQPQHF. CDR3 nucleotides: TGCGCCAGCAGTGAACCCTTAGAGGACAGGGGGAAAGAAGAGCAGCCCCAGCATTTT.

This clone was detected a few times. The chain couples TRBV30 to TRBJ1-4; no firm D call. V lost 2 bases and J lost 0, with 10 bases in between. The germline gives CDR1 GTSNPN, CDR2 SVGIG (reference sequence). This CDR3 region has 15 residues. Written as DNA, the CDR3 is TGTGCCTGGAGTCCAGATCTCGCAACTAATGAAAAACTGTTTTTT. Protein sequence: CAWSPDLATNEKLFF.

The CDR3 nucleotides read TGTGCCAGCAGCTTAGGTGGCGGACTAAATAATGAGCAGTTCTTC. Amino acids: CASSLGGGLNNEQFF. The chain links TRBV11-3 to TRBJ2-1; TRBD2 is a possible D gene (6 bases). Trimming pared 1 base from V and 7 bases from J, leaving 14 bases between. Looked up from germline, CDR1 is SGHNT and CDR2 is YENEEA. The CDR3 loop spans 15 amino acids.

This rearrangement joins TRBV15 to TRBJ1-1, with D possibly TRBD1 on 6 matching bases. This CDR3 comprises 15 residues. Germline V gene lookup returns CDR1 LNHNV and CDR2 YYDKDF (reference sequence). V was shortened by 0 bases and J by 5 bases, with 13 bases between the two germline ends. The CDR3 region is CATSRDLPGVTEAFF. CDR3 nucleotides: TGTGCCACCAGCAGAGATTTGCCAGGGGTAACTGAAGCTTTCTTT.

The chain recombines TRBV2 with TRBJ2-2, with D perhaps TRBD2 (5 bases). The CDR3 extends over 15 amino acids. Germline V lookup: CDR1 SNHLY, CDR2 FYNNEI. Trimming removed 0 bases at V and 5 bases at J, with 10 bases between. CDR3 sequence reads: CASSEALPGTGELFF. CDR3 DNA sequence: TGTGCCAGCAGTGAAGCGCTTCCGGGGACCGGGGAGCTGTTTTTT. The complete variable domain, with remaining parts taken from reference TRBV2 and TRBJ2-2, reads EPEVTQTPSHQVTQMGQEVILRCVPISNHLYFYWYRQILGQKVEFLVSFYNNEISEKSEIFDDQFSVERPDGSNFTLKIRSTKLEDSAMYFCASSEALPGTGELFFGEGSRLTVL.

The J gene is TRBJ1-1, the V gene TRBV30; D perhaps matches TRBD1 (6 bases). Trimming left V 2 bases short and J 5 bases short, with 12 bases between. The CDR3 sequence is 13 residues long. The germline CDR1 and CDR2 sequences are GTSNPN and SVGIG (reference sequence). CDR3 sequence: CAWSQQGWTEAFF. As DNA, the CDR3 is TGTGCCTGGAGTCAACAGGGTTGGACTGAAGCTTTCTTT.

The chain combines TRBV5-4 with TRBJ1-1; 7 nucleotides line up with TRBD1. Trimming cost V 4 bases and J 0 bases; bases outside gene matches: 3. CDR1 and CDR2 from the germline V gene are SGHNT and YYREEE (reference sequence). The CDR3 consists of 14 residues. CDR3 region: CASSRDSLNTEAFF. In DNA form, the CDR3 reads TGTGCCAGCAGCAGGGACAGCCTGAACACTGAAGCTTTCTTT.

This clone turned up a few times. This rearrangement joins TRBV18 to TRBJ1-4, with D unresolved. V was trimmed by 5 bases and J by 5 bases, leaving 12 bases between them. The germline V gene has CDR1 KGHSH and CDR2 LQKENI. CDR3 length: 14 residues. The CDR3 loop reads CASSLTGTNEKLFF. As DNA, the CDR3 is TGTGCCAGCTCATTGACGGGAACAAATGAAAAACTGTTTTTT.

J is TRBJ1-5 and V is TRBV6-5; D call uncertain. Trimming took 2 bases from V and 7 from J, leaving 15 bases between them. The CDR3 runs 15 residues. The V gene's germline CDR1 is MNHEY and CDR2 SVGAGI. CDR3 nucleotide sequence: TGTGCCAGCAGTTACACGGGCCAAAGAGGGCAGCCCCAGCATTTT. It codes for CASSYTGQRGQPQHF.

The chain combines TRBV30 with TRBJ1-6; possibly TRBD1 for D (6 bases). Germline values: CDR1 GTSNPN, CDR2 SVGIG (reference sequence). Trimming shortened V by 4 bases and J by 7 bases, and 8 bases separated the two germline ends. The CDR3 runs 12 residues. For the CDR3, the DNA is TGTGCCTGGAAACAGGGAAATTCACCCCTCCACTTT. Its protein product is CAWKQGNSPLHF.

This rearrangement joins TRBV7-2 to TRBJ2-1, with 14 bases identical to TRBD2. The V gene end was trimmed by 5 bases and the J gene end by 6 bases; junction bases not matched to a gene: 3. Germline loops: CDR1 SGHTA, CDR2 FQGNSA. This CDR3 comprises 15 residues. CDR3 nucleotide sequence: TGTGCCAGCAGCCCGGGACTAGCGGGAGTCAATGAGCAGTTCTTC. Its translation is CASSPGLAGVNEQFF.

V and J are TRBV13 and TRBJ2-7; maybe TRBD2 (5 bases). Germline V CDR1 and CDR2: PRHDT, FYEKMQ (reference sequence). Trimming shortened V by 2 bases and J by 4 bases, and 12 bases separated the two germline ends. This CDR3 is 14 amino acids long. CDR3 sequence (DNA): TGTGCCAGCAGCTTAAAGGGAGCCTCTTACGAGCAGTACTTC. Its protein product is CASSLKGASYEQYF.

The chain uses TRBV7-9 and TRBJ2-6, with 7 nucleotides matching TRBD1. Looked up from germline, CDR1 is SEHNR and CDR2 is FQNEAQ (reference sequence). V gave up 2 bases and J gave up 0 bases; unmatched junction bases: 7. This CDR3 is 18 amino acids long. CDR3 DNA sequence: TGTGCCAGCAGCTTACTCACAGGGGCAAGCTCTGGGGCCAACGTCCTGACTTTC. Translated, it gives CASSLLTGASSGANVLTF. The variable domain in full, completed from reference TRBV7-9 and TRBJ2-6, reads DTGVSQNPRHKITKRGQNVTFRCDPISEHNRLYWYRQTLGQGPEFLTYFQNEAQLEKSRLLSDRFSAERPKGSFSTLEIQRTEQGDSAMYLCASSLLTGASSGANVLTFGAGSRLTVL.

The J gene is TRBJ2-1, the V gene TRBV6-5, with a weak D call TRBD1 (6 bases). In germline, CDR1 is MNHEY, CDR2 SVGAGI. Trimming took off 0 bases at V and 6 bases at J, with 12 bases between the two ends. The CDR3 extends over 15 amino acids. The CDR3 spells CASSYSLVGANEQFF. The CDR3 nucleotides read TGTGCCAGCAGTTACTCGTTAGTGGGGGCCAATGAGCAGTTCTTC.

This chain joins TRBV19 and TRBJ1-6, with 7 bases identical to TRBD1. CDR1 and CDR2 from the germline V gene are LNHDA and SQIVND (reference sequence). The CDR3 is 15 amino acids. V was clipped by 1 base and J by 9 bases; unmatched bases: 6. CDR3 region: CASSIGPGGPSPLHF. The CDR3 DNA is TGTGCCAGTAGTATAGGACCAGGGGGACCTTCACCCCTCCACTTT.

J is TRBJ2-6 and V is TRBV6-5; TRBD1 matches at 9 bases. The V segment lost 8 bases and the J segment 1 base; nucleotides outside the gene matches: 3. This CDR3 has 15 amino acids. Germline CDR1 MNHEY, CDR2 SVGAGI. The CDR3 loop reads CASRDRVSGANVLTF. The DNA of the CDR3 is TGTGCCAGCCGGGACAGGGTTTCTGGGGCCAACGTCCTGACTTTC.